This T cell receptor beta chain stems from a study of blood T cell repertoires in COVID-19. Study-wide background: The origin of the acute and convalescent COVID-19 samples was the United States, Italy and Spain. The cDNA or gDNA used as material had been derived from T cells, B-cell-depleted T cells, or PBMCs.

In the original processing: It was from reference gene primer amplification that nucleated cell counts were estimated. Libraries were prepared by immunoSEQ multiplex PCR; TCRdb keeps only in-frame clonotypes and omits some of them. V, J and clone size are taken as reported in that table, and D and trimming were inferred from the DNA itself. This table has about 380,000 clones, 85% appearing once. Germline CDR1 and CDR2: SGHTA and FQGNSA. The CDR3 extends over 16 amino acids. The V gene end was trimmed by 5 bases and the J gene end by 4 bases; junction bases not matched to a gene: 11. Sequencing was performed on peripheral blood. This sequence originates from a woman aged 18-29 years with acute or convalescent COVID-19. The V and J genes are TRBV7-2 and TRBJ2-5, with 9 positions matching TRBD2. The CDR3 sequence: CASSPQAPSGTETQYF. The CDR3 region has the DNA TGTGCCAGCAGCCCCCAGGCGCCTAGCGGGACAGAGACCCAGTACTTC.